Listed below are T cell receptor beta chains from one sample, sequenced in a study of vaccination and CD4 T cells after COVID-19. A single record per CDR3 protein comes from TCRdb applying MiXCR to the PCR reads. The sample includes under 25,000 distinct CDR3 sequences, 30% to 45% of them seen just once. Antigens for these TCRs are unknown. Here the sequenced sample was CD4+ T cells from blood, cultured in vitro, taken about 7 months after SARS-CoV-2 vaccination. All receptors come from a human donor who had recovered from COVID-19. Both conserved end residues are part of each CDR3. A D gene is named only where the DNA matches it firmly. Where a row states a size, it is once, few, many or the class of an expanded clone; other rows omit it.

J | V | size | D | DNA | CDR3
TRBJ2-1 | TRBV20-1 | NA | TRBD2 | TGCAGTGCTAGAGTGGCTAGCGGGAGTACACCTAGCTCCTACAATGAGCAGTTCTTC | CSARVASGSTPSSYNEQFF
TRBJ2-7 | TRBV20-1 | few | NA | TGCAGTGCTAGAGGGCAGTCCGAGCAGTACTTC | CSARGQSEQYF
TRBJ2-5 | TRBV19 | few | NA | TGTGCCAGTAGTATACAGGGTCGGGAGACCCAGTACTTC | CASSIQGRETQYF
TRBJ2-1 | TRBV11-1 | NA | TRBD2 | TGTGCCAGCAGCCTTAGCGGGAGGTGGTTCTTC | CASSLSGRWFF
TRBJ2-1 | TRBV6-1 | NA | TRBD2 | TGTGCCAGCAGGGCCACGACTAGCGGGAGTATCAATGAGCAGTTCTTC | CASRATTSGSINEQFF
TRBJ2-5 | TRBV27 | NA | TRBD1 | TGTGCCAGCAGTTCGGACAGGGCGCGGACCCAGTACTTC | CASSSDRARTQYF
TRBJ2-7 | TRBV5-1 | NA | NA | TGCGCCAGCAGCTTGCAGTTTACCTACGAGCAGTACTTC | CASSLQFTYEQYF
TRBJ1-6 | TRBV7-9 | few | NA | TGTGCCAGCAGCTTAGACAGGGTAAACTCACCCCTCCACTTT | CASSLDRVNSPLHF
TRBJ1-1 | TRBV7-7 | NA | NA | TGTGCTAGCAGCTTAGAACAGGGTACTGAAGCTTTCTTT | CASSLEQGTEAFF
TRBJ2-5 | TRBV6-5 | NA | TRBD2 | TGTGCCAGCAGTTACTCTAGGGTTTCGACTAGCGCCGAGACCCAGTACTTC | CASSYSRVSTSAETQYF
TRBJ2-7 | TRBV6-1 | NA | TRBD1 | TGTGCCAGCACTGCGCCCGGACAGGGGCAGTACTTC | CASTAPGQGQYF
TRBJ1-5 | TRBV2 | few | NA | TGTGCCAGCAGTGCCCTACTCGGGTCGACTCAGCATTTT | CASSALLGSTQHF
TRBJ2-1 | TRBV6-1 | NA | NA | TGTGCCATCAGTGACCCTACGCGTCATTCCTACAATGAGCAGTTCTTC | CAISDPTRHSYNEQFF
TRBJ2-3 | TRBV7-3 | few | TRBD2 | TGTGCCAGCAGCTATAGACTAGCGGGAGAGGTAGATACGCAGTATTTT | CASSYRLAGEVDTQYF
TRBJ1-5 | TRBV20-1 | few | NA | TGCAGTGCCAACACTGTCCGGGACAAATATAGCAATCAGCCCCAGCATTTT | CSANTVRDKYSNQPQHF
TRBJ2-3 | TRBV7-3 | NA | TRBD2 | TGTGCCAGCAGCTTAACTGGGACTAGTACAGATACGCAGTATTTT | CASSLTGTSTDTQYF
TRBJ1-6 | TRBV20-1 | NA | TRBD1 | TGCGGTGCTAGGGGGACAGGGGAAAATTCACCCCTCCACTTT | CGARGTGENSPLHF
TRBJ2-3 | TRBV20-1 | NA | TRBD2 | TGCAGTGCTTGGACTAGCGGGGGGACAGATACGCAGTATTTT | CSAWTSGGTDTQYF
TRBJ2-7 | TRBV7-9 | NA | NA | TGTGCCAGCAGCATATCTACCCACAGGGCCCGCTCCTACGAGCAGTACTTC | CASSISTHRARSYEQYF
TRBJ1-1 | TRBV28 | NA | NA | TGTGCCAGCAGTTCTCCGGGACGAGGAGCTTTCTTT | CASSSPGRGAFF
TRBJ2-5 | TRBV28 | few | NA | TGTGCCAGCAGTTTGAATGGAGCTACCCAGTACTTC | CASSLNGATQYF
TRBJ1-5 | TRBV28 | NA | NA | TGTGCCAGCAGTTTCTGGGATCAGCCCCAGCATTTT | CASSFWDQPQHF
TRBJ2-1 | TRBV7-2 | few | NA | TGTGCCAGCAGCCGCACTAGCAACGAGCAGTTCTTC | CASSRTSNEQFF
TRBJ2-7 | TRBV20-1 | NA | TRBD2 | TGCAGTGCCGACCCGGGACTAGGTATGCATGAGCAGTACTTC | CSADPGLGMHEQYF
TRBJ1-2 | TRBV27 | NA | NA | TGTGCCAGCAGCGGGCGGGCAGGGATTGGCTACACCTTC | CASSGRAGIGYTF
TRBJ1-5 | TRBV7-9 | few | NA | TGTGCCAGCAGCTTAGAACAGGGCCAGCCCCAGCATTTT | CASSLEQGQPQHF
TRBJ2-1 | TRBV27 | NA | NA | TGTGCCAGCAGTCAAGGTTGGGCCCGGAGCAATGAGCAGTTCTTC | CASSQGWARSNEQFF
TRBJ2-2 | TRBV7-2 | NA | TRBD2 | TGTGCCAGCAGCCTGACTAGCGGAGACACCGAGGAGCTGTTTTTT | CASSLTSGDTEELFF
TRBJ2-1 | TRBV18 | NA | TRBD1 | TGTGCCAGCTCACCAGGACAGGTCTCCTACAATGAGCAGTTCTTC | CASSPGQVSYNEQFF
TRBJ2-7 | TRBV7-8 | few | NA | TGTGCCAGCAGCCTTGCGAGGGAGCAGTACTTC | CASSLAREQYF
TRBJ1-1 | TRBV20-1 | few | TRBD1 | TGCAGTGCTAGAGGCGGACAGGGAAAGATGAACACTGAAGCTTTCTTT | CSARGGQGKMNTEAFF
TRBJ2-1 | TRBV7-2 | NA | NA | TGTGCCAGCAGCTTAGCAGAACTAGCCGCAGGATACAATGAGCAGTTCTTC | CASSLAELAAGYNEQFF
TRBJ1-6 | TRBV28 | NA | NA | TGTGCCAGCAGTTTACTCCAGGGTCCCTCGGGGGCACTCCTCCACTTT | CASSLLQGPSGALLHF
TRBJ1-5 | TRBV28 | NA | TRBD1 | TGTGCCAGCTTTCGTGGGACAGGGGCAGGTCAGCCCCAGCATTTT | CASFRGTGAGQPQHF
TRBJ2-3 | TRBV7-2 | NA | NA | TGTGCCAGCAGCTCCCAGGGAGGCACAGATACGCAGTATTTT | CASSSQGGTDTQYF
TRBJ2-7 | TRBV28 | few | TRBD2 | TGTGCCAGCACCCCGAGCGTGGGCGGGGGTACCCAATACGAGCAGTACTTC | CASTPSVGGGTQYEQYF
TRBJ2-1 | TRBV15 | few | TRBD2 | TGTGCCACCAGCAGAGTCGGGAGGGCAGTAAAGAATGAGCAGTTCTTC | CATSRVGRAVKNEQFF
TRBJ2-3 | TRBV7-3 | NA | NA | TGTGCCAGCAGTTCCTATAGCGTAATCACAGATACGCAGTATTTT | CASSSYSVITDTQYF
TRBJ1-1 | TRBV7-8 | NA | NA | TGTGCCAGCAGCTTTCTCAGGTCTGAAGCTTTCTTT | CASSFLRSEAFF
TRBJ2-7 | TRBV15 | NA | NA | TGTGCCACCAGCAGAGATAAGGGGGGGGCCTACGAGCAGTACTTC | CATSRDKGGAYEQYF
TRBJ2-7 | TRBV28 | NA | TRBD1 | TGTGCCAGCAGCTCCACTGGGACAGGGTCCCGCGAGCAGTACTTC | CASSSTGTGSREQYF
TRBJ2-3 | TRBV7-2 | few | NA | TGTGCCAGCAGCTCTCAGGTCTACTCGTTGCAGTATTTT | CASSSQVYSLQYF
TRBJ2-5 | TRBV7-9 | NA | TRBD2 | TGTGCCAGCAGTCGGACTAGCGGGGGAAGAGAGACCCAGTACTTC | CASSRTSGGRETQYF
TRBJ1-5 | TRBV20-1 | NA | TRBD1 | TGCAGTGCTAGGAAGCAGGGGGCTCAGCCCCAGCATTTT | CSARKQGAQPQHF
TRBJ2-7 | TRBV20-1 | NA | TRBD2 | TGCAGTGCTAGACGACCGGGACTAGCGGGAGACGAGCAGTACTTC | CSARRPGLAGDEQYF
TRBJ2-7 | TRBV20-1 | NA | TRBD2 | TGCAGTGCCGGAACCCGCCGGGACTATCCCCGCGAGCAGTACTTC | CSAGTRRDYPREQYF
TRBJ1-1 | TRBV28 | NA | NA | TGTGCCAGCACTCAGGGACACGTAGCTTTCTTT | CASTQGHVAFF
TRBJ2-7 | TRBV7-8 | NA | TRBD1 | TGTGCCAGCAGCTGGCGTGGACAGGGGGCAGGCGAGCAGTACTTC | CASSWRGQGAGEQYF
TRBJ2-7 | TRBV28 | NA | NA | TGTGCCAGCTGTTCAGGCCTTATTATCTACGAGCAGTACTTC | CASCSGLIIYEQYF
TRBJ2-5 | TRBV29-1 | few | TRBD1 | TGCAGCGTTGTTCGCAGGGGGCGTATGGAGACCCAGTACTTC | CSVVRRGRMETQYF
TRBJ2-5 | TRBV15 | few | TRBD2 | TGTGCCACCAGCACCCTGGGGCGGGGGACTCAAGAGACCCAGTACTTC | CATSTLGRGTQETQYF
TRBJ2-2 | TRBV24-1 | NA | NA | TGTGCCACCAGTGCCCGCCAAGACACCGGGGAGCTGTTTTTT | CATSARQDTGELFF
TRBJ2-7 | TRBV28 | NA | NA | TGTGCCAGCAGTTTACTACTCACCGAGCAGTACTTC | CASSLLLTEQYF
TRBJ2-1 | TRBV7-7 | few | NA | TGTGCCAGCAGCTCCACAGCAGCCTCCGAGCAGTTCTTC | CASSSTAASEQFF
TRBJ2-5 | TRBV15 | NA | NA | TGTGCCACCAGCCCGTTGGGGCAGATAGAGACCCAGTACTTC | CATSPLGQIETQYF
TRBJ1-1 | TRBV21-1 | NA | NA | TGTGCCGCCCGAGGGGCCAACACTGAAGCTTTCTTT | CAARGANTEAFF
TRBJ2-2 | TRBV28 | few | NA | TGTGCCAGCAGTCCCGCAGGGACCAGCACCGGGGAGCTGTTTTTT | CASSPAGTSTGELFF
TRBJ1-1 | TRBV15 | NA | TRBD1 | TGTGCCACCAGCAGGGCTCGATCGACAGGGGGAGGTACTGAAGCTTTCTTT | CATSRARSTGGGTEAFF
TRBJ1-6 | TRBV7-2 | NA | NA | TGTGCCAGCAGCTTAGCGGCAGGTCAGAATTTACCCCTCCACTTT | CASSLAAGQNLPLHF
TRBJ2-5 | TRBV20-1 | few | NA | TGCAGTGCTAGAGATAACGGCAGCCCACAAGAGACCCAGTACTTC | CSARDNGSPQETQYF